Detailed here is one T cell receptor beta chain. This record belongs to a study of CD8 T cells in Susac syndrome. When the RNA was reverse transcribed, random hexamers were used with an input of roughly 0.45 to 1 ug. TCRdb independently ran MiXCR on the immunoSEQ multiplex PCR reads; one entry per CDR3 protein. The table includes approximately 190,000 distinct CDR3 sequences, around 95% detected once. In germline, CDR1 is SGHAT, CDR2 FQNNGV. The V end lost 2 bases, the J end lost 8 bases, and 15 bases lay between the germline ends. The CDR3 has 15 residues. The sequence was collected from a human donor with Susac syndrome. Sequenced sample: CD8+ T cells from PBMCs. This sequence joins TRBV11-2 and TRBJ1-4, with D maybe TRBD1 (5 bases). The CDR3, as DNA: TGTGCCAGCAGCTTATTAACGGGGCGCGGAGAAAAACTGTTTTTT. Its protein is CASSLLTGRGEKLFF.